This T cell receptor beta chain was documented in a study of T cells in Graves' hyperthyroidism and ophthalmopathy. Findings and caveats of the study: Most thyroid clonotypes expanded above 0.001 appeared in blood too.

This clonotype was recorded many times. Antigen specificity is unknown. CDR1 and CDR2 (germline): MNHNS, SASEGT. This CDR3 has 15 residues. V lost 2 bases, J lost 5 bases, and 13 bases lay in between. Authors of the study amplified TCR beta CDR3 regions from RNA transcripts. First-round RT-PCR with HTBI primers amplified the TCR CDR3 region. Using its own MiXCR run on the multiplex PCR reads, TCRdb lists one record per CDR3 protein. The data hold about 460,000 distinct CDR3 sequences, with 22% observed a single time. This clonotype originated in a woman in her seventies with Graves' ophthalmopathy. This chain uses TRBV6-1 with TRBJ2-1; D may correspond to TRBD1 or TRBD2 (6 bases each). The specimen was blood. The CDR3 region has the DNA TGTGCCAGCAGTGAATGGGGGGCAGGACACAATGAGCAGTTCTTC. Amino acids: CASSEWGAGHNEQFF.